This T cell receptor beta chain came from a study of CD8+ T cells in alopecia areata. Study context: Female C3H/HeJ mice aged 7-10 weeks were given skin from C3H/HeJ graft donors, roughly 6-12 months old, that had spontaneous alopecia. Overall study findings and caveats: Affected lesional scalp, above all in alopecia totalis/universalis, was more clonal than normal scalp. With patients, TCR sharing proved less clear than in mice, a difference possibly related to HLA. Scalp specimens additionally yield sequences from normal skin's resident alphabeta T cells.

There are 14 residues in the CDR3. Per the germline V gene, CDR1 is NSQYPW and CDR2 is LRSPGD (reference sequence). The ends were cut back, 3 bases at V and 0 bases at J, with 8 bases in the middle. Points on this clone: Antigen specificity is unknown. Gene names and germline match the mouse. The missing CDR3 end, 4 residues past where the read stops, is filled in from the germline J gene.

Sequencing used cDNA as its template, made by extracting RNA and reverse transcribing it. Using immunoSEQ multiplex PCR, the repertoire was profiled, and TCRdb retains in-frame clones only, with some absent. The sample holds over 250,000 clones, and no clone turns up only once. Markers used for sorting pooled cutaneous lymph node cells were CD4, CD8alpha, NKG2D, NKG2ACE and others. This clonotype originated in a C3H/HeJ mouse with alopecia areata. MHC haplotype: H2-k. Material: CD4+ T cells sorted from a lymph node. The V and J genes are TRBV1 and TRBJ1-2; maybe TRBD1 (6 bases). The CDR3 sequence is CTCSAGQPNSDYTF. Partial CDR3 DNA: TGCACCTGCAGTGCGGGACAACCAAACTCC.